Described below is a single TCR beta chain sequence and its context. The antigen is undetermined. Data came from immunoSEQ multiplex PCR; TCRdb stores just in-frame clones and leaves some out. The sample consists of tens of thousands of clones, around 79% of them appearing once. These data belong to a study of OX40 agonist ivuxolimab in advanced cancers. Germline loops: CDR1 MNHEY, CDR2 SMNVEV (reference sequence). Trimming took 8 bases from V and 4 from J; bases not matched to a gene: 9. The CDR3 consists of 14 residues. Study-level points and caveats: At 0.1 to 3.0 mg/kg and by week 6, clonal expansion occurred in CD4+ and CD8+ blood T cells.

Sequencing used CD4+ or CD8+ T cells sorted from blood, obtained in a trial of the OX40 agonist ivuxolimab. The chain recombines TRBV27 with TRBJ2-3; 7 nucleotides agree with TRBD2. This TCR was sampled from an adult with an advanced solid tumor such as melanoma, head and neck, liver or kidney cancer. The CDR3 loop is CASAGGRNADTQYF. CDR3 in DNA: TGTGCCAGCGCGGGCGGGAGAAACGCAGATACGCAGTATTTT.